This TCR beta chain was captured in a study of shared clonotypes between healthy human individuals. V trimming: 5 bases; J trimming: 2 bases; junction bases outside the gene matches: 7. The CDR3 is 15 amino acids. Per the germline V gene, CDR1 is SGHTA and CDR2 is FQGNSA. The study's findings and limits: Naive subsets generally had larger estimated richness than memory subsets. Clonotypes which were not shared had lower generation probabilities than clonotypes that all four donors shared.

Assay: immunoSEQ multiplex PCR; the TCRdb copy retains only in-frame clones and omits some. The repertoire holds under 1,100,000 clones, with about 75% as singletons. Donors, without exception, were Caucasian adults residing in Nashville, Tennessee. To note about this clone: The antigen is undetermined.

The chain has TRBV7-2 and TRBJ2-3; 7 bases line up with TRBD1. The sample comprised memory CD4+ T cells sorted from blood. Subset given: CD45RA-negative fraction. This TCR came from a man aged 18 to 29 in good health. The CDR3 loop is CASSATGAPTDTQYF. The DNA for the CDR3 is TGTGCCAGCAGCGCTACAGGGGCCCCCACAGATACGCAGTATTTT.